In this sample, the clone carrying this T cell receptor (beta chain) turned up many times. What it binds is unknown. This sample was included in a study of neurological immune-mediated disorders. General observations from the study: The highest TCR clonal expansion occurred in HTLV-1-associated myelopathy; multiple sclerosis fell below healthy controls.

5'RACE generated cDNA with 10-nucleotide random UMIs. TCRdb re-analysed the 5' RACE reads in MiXCR, keeping a single row per CDR3 protein. The sample gives about 46,000 distinct CDR3 sequences, about a tenth of which show up once; roughly 5% is in the top ten. The CDR3 loop spans 11 amino acids. Germline values: CDR1 SGHVS, CDR2 FQNEAQ. After removal of 8 bases from V and 6 bases from J, the junction contained 4 bases not matched to a gene. The chain links TRBV7-8 to TRBJ2-7; 7 nucleotides agree with TRBD2. The sample comprised PBMCs. This sequence was found in a man in his 70s with HTLV-1-associated myelopathy (HAM/TSP). CDR3 DNA: TGTGCCAGCGGGGCGGGAGCCGAGCAGTACTTC. It encodes CASGAGAEQYF.